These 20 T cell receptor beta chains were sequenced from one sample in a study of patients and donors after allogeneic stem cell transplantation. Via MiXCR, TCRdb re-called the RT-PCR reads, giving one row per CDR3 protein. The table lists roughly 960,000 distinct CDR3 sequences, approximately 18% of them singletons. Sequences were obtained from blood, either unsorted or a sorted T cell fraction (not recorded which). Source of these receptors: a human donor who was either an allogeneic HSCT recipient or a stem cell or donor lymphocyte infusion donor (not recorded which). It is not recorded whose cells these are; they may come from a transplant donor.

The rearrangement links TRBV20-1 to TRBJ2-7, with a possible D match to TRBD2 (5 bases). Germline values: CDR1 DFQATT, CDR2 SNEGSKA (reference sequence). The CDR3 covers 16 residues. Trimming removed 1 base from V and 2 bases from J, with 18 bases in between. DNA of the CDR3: TGCAGTGCTAGAGCCCTGGTAGGGCTGCGGGCCTACGAGCAGTACTTC. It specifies CSARALVGLRAYEQYF.

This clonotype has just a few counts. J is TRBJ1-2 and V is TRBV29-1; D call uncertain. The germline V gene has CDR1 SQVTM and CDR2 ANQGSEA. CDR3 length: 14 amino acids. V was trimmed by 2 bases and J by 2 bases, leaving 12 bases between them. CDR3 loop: CSVETPAVNYGYTF. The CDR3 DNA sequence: TGCAGCGTTGAAACCCCAGCAGTCAACTATGGCTACACCTTC.

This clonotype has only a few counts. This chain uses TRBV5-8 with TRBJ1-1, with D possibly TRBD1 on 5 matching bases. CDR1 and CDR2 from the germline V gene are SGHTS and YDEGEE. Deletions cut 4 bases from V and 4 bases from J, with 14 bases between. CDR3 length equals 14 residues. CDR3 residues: CASSPGTSATEAFF. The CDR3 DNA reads TGTGCCAGCAGCCCAGGGACGTCTGCCACTGAAGCTTTCTTT.

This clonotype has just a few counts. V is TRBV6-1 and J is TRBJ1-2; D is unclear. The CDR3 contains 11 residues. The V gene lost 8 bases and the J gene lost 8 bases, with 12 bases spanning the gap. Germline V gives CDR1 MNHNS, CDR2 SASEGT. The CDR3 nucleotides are TGTGCCAGCGGCCGCATGTTGGGCTACACCTTC. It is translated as CASGRMLGYTF.

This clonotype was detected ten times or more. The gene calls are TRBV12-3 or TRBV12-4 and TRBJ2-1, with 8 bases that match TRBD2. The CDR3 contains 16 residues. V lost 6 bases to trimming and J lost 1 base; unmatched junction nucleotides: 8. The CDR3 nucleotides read TGTGCCAGCAGGATTGGGAGCGGGAGTTCCTACAATGAGCAGTTCTTC. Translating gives CASRIGSGSSYNEQFF.

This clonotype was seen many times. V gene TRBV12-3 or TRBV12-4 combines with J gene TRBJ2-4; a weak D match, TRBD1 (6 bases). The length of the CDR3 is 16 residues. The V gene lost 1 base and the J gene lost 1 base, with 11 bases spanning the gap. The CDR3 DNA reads TGTGCCAGCAGTTTAGGGCAGGGGCTGGCCAAAAACATTCAGTACTTC. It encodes CASSLGQGLAKNIQYF.

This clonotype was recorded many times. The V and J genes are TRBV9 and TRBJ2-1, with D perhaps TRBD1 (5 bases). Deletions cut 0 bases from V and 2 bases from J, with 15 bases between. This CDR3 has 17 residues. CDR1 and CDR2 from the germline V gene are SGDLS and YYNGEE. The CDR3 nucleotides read TGTGCCAGCAGCGTAGGGGGCCGGTGGGGCCCCTACAATGAGCAGTTCTTC. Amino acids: CASSVGGRWGPYNEQFF.

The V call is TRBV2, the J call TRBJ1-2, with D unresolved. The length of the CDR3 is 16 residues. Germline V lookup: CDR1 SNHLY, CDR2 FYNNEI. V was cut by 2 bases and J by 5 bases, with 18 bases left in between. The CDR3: CASSERLSLEMYGYTF. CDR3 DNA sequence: TGTGCCAGCAGTGAACGTCTCTCTCTTGAGATGTATGGCTACACCTTC.

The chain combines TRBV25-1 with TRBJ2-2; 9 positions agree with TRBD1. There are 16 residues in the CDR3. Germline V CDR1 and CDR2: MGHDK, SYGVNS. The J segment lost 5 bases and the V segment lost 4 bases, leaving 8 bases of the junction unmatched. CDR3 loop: CASSGAGTGSTGELFF. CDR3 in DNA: TGTGCCAGCAGTGGAGCCGGGACAGGGTCAACCGGGGAGCTGTTTTTT.

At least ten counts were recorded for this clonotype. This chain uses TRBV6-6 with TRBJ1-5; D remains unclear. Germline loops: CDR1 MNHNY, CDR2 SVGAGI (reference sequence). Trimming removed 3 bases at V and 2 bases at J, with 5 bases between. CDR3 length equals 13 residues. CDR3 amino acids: CASSYGGNQPQHF. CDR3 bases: TGTGCCAGCAGTTATGGTGGCAATCAGCCCCAGCATTTT.

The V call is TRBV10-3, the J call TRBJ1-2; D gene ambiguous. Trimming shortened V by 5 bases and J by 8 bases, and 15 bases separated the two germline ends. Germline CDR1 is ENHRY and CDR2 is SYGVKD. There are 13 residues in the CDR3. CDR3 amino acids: CAISLLEIMGYTF. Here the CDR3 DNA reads TGTGCCATCAGTCTCCTCGAAATAATGGGCTACACCTTC.

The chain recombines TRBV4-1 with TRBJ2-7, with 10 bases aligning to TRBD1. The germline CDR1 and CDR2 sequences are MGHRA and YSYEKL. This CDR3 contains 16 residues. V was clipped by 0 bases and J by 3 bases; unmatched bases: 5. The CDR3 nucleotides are TGCGCCAGCAGCCAAGATATAGGGGACAGGGGCTACGAGCAGTACTTC. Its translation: CASSQDIGDRGYEQYF.

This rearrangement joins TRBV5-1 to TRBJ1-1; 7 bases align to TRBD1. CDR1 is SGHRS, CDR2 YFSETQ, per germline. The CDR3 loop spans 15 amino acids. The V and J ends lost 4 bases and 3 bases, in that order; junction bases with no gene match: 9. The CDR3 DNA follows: TGCGCCAGCAGCGGAACGACAGGGACGGACACTGAAGCTTTCTTT. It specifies CASSGTTGTDTEAFF.

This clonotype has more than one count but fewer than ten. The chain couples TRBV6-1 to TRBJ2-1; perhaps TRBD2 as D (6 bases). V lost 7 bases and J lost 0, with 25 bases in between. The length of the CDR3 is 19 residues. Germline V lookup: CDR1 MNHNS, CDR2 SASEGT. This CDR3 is CASKAWGEGGGGSYNEQFF. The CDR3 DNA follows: TGTGCCAGCAAGGCTTGGGGAGAGGGTGGGGGAGGCTCCTACAATGAGCAGTTCTTC.

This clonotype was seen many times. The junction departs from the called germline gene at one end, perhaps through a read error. Here the CDR3 DNA reads TGTGCCAGCAGCTTAGTGGGGGAAAAACTGTTTTTT. It encodes CASSLVGEKLFF. The rearrangement links TRBV12-3 or TRBV12-4 to TRBJ1-4; D not certain. The CDR3 has 12 residues.

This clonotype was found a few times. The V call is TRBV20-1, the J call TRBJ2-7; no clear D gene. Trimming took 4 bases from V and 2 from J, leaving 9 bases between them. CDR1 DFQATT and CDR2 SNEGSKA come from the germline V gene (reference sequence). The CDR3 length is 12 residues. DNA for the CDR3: TGCAGTGCTACTACCGACACCTACGAGCAGTACTTC. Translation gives CSATTDTYEQYF.

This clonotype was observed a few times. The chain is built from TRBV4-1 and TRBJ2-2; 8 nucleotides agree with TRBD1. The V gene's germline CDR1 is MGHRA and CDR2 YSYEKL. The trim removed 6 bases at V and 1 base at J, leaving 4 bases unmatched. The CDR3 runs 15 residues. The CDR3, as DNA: TGCGCCAGCAGGGACAGGGCCATGAACACCGGGGAGCTGTTTTTT. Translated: CASRDRAMNTGELFF.

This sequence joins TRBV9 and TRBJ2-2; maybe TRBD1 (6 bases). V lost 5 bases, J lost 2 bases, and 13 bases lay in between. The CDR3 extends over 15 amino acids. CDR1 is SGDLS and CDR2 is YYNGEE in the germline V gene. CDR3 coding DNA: TGTGCCAGCAGAGCTAGGGGGTCCAACACCGGGGAGCTGTTTTTT. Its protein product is CASRARGSNTGELFF.

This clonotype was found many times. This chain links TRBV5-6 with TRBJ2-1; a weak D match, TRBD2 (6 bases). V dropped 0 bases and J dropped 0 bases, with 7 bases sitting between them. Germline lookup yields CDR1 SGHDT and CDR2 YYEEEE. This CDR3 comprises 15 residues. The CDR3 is CASSLGGDSYNEQFF. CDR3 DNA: TGTGCCAGCAGCTTGGGCGGGGACTCCTACAATGAGCAGTTCTTC.

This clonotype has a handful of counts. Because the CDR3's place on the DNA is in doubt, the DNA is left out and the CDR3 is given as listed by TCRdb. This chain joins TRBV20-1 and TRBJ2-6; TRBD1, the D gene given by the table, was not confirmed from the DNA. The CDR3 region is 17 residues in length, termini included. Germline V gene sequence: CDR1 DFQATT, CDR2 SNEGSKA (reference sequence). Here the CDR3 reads CSYPCSGGNSGANVLTF.